These 9 T cell receptor beta chains were sequenced from one sample in a study of regulatory T cells in long-lasting Graves disease. Sequencing libraries for TCR beta were prepared with iRepertoire HTBI primers and Arm-PCR of CDR3 regions. MiXCR, run by TCRdb on the multiplex PCR reads, gives a single entry per CDR3 protein. The sample gives roughly 500,000 distinct CDR3 sequences, around an eighth of which show up once; 10% is in the top ten. The time point is: newly diagnosed GD, antithyroid drugs for less than 3 months. From RNA extracted from PBMCs, the TCR library was made. This sample was shared with a second study, whose subject was T cells in Graves' hyperthyroidism and ophthalmopathy.

The sample consisted of peripheral blood mononuclear cells (PBMCs), taken at new diagnosis, from a patient treated with antithyroid drugs. These receptors came from a man under 40 with Graves disease.

This clonotype has just a few counts. A read error is possible here, since a much larger clone lies one base away. Here the CDR3 omits its conserved ending phenylalanine or tryptophan, so a read error is the likely source. The J gene is TRBJ2-5, the V gene TRBV20-1; D unclear. V gave up 6 bases and J gave up 3 bases, with 11 bases separating them. Per the germline V gene, CDR1 is DFQATT and CDR2 is SNEGSKA (reference sequence). The CDR3 loop spans 12 amino acids. In DNA, the CDR3 is TGCAGTGCAGACGGATTAAAAGAGACCCAGTACTCC. Translating it yields CSADGLKETQYS.

This clonotype has a count of ten or more. The germline gene is not matched at one end of the junction; a read error may be the cause. This rearrangement joins TRBV12-3 or TRBV12-4 to TRBJ2-7; no clear D. This CDR3 spans 13 amino acids. CDR3 DNA sequence: TGTGCCAGCAGCTTAGCACGGACCTACGAGCAGTACTTC. Its translation: CASSLARTYEQYF.

This clonotype was detected a few times. V usage is TRBV10-3 and J usage is TRBJ1-1; maybe TRBD1 (5 bases). V was clipped by 4 bases and J by 6 bases, with 12 bases between them. The CDR3 consists of 13 residues. From germline, CDR1 is ENHRY and CDR2 SYGVKD. The CDR3 region has the DNA TGTGCCATCAGTGTTGGGGGGTCGGCTGAAGCTTTCTTT. Its protein product is CAISVGGSAEAFF.

Worth noting for this clonotype: An end of the junction does not agree with germline; a read error may underlie this. The chain couples TRBV7-2 to TRBJ2-1; a possible D gene is TRBD2 (6 bases). The CDR3 length is 13 residues. Germline CDR1 and CDR2: SGHTA and FQGNSA. This CDR3 is CAGSRGLNNEQFF. CDR3 in DNA: TGTGCCGGCAGCCGGGGACTTAACAATGAGCAGTTCTTC.

There are many counts of this clonotype. The chain recombines TRBV6-5 with TRBJ1-6; D not certain. Trimming took 2 bases from V and 7 from J, leaving 12 bases between them. The germline V gene encodes CDR1 MNHEY and CDR2 SVGAGI. This CDR3 spans 15 amino acids. The chain's CDR3 is CASSYGQLLNSPLHF. CDR3 DNA: TGTGCCAGCAGTTACGGGCAGCTCCTCAATTCACCCCTCCACTTT.

This clonotype was seen a handful of times. The gene calls are TRBV18 and TRBJ2-7; 10 bases are shared with TRBD1. In germline, CDR1 is KGHSH, CDR2 LQKENI. Trimming at V came to 2 bases and at J to 5 bases, leaving 6 bases not matched to a gene. CDR3 size: 15 residues. CDR3 protein: CASSPRGQGFDEQYF. CDR3 DNA: TGTGCCAGCTCACCAAGGGGACAGGGGTTCGACGAGCAGTACTTC.

There are many counts of this clonotype. The chain has TRBV7-9 and TRBJ1-6; 8 bases are a match to TRBD1. Germline CDR1 SEHNR, CDR2 FQNEAQ (reference sequence). The CDR3 runs 15 residues. The J segment lost 7 bases and the V segment lost 5 bases, leaving 7 bases of the junction unmatched. The CDR3 region is CASSPLGQGNSPLHF. CDR3 nucleotides: TGTGCCAGCAGCCCACTAGGACAGGGAAATTCACCCCTCCACTTT.

In its sample, this clonotype was seen many times. The rearrangement uses TRBV12-3 or TRBV12-4 and TRBJ2-5, with 9 bases lining up with TRBD2. TRBJ2-1 matches the DNA end more closely, so the J call is doubtful. The CDR3 consists of 14 residues. The CDR3 bases are TGTGCCAGCAGCGTAGGACTAGCGCTTAATGAGCAGTTCTTC. Translating gives CASSVGLALNEQFF.

V and J are TRBV13 and TRBJ2-3; 8 bases match TRBD1. J was trimmed by 5 bases and V by 2 bases; bases with no gene match: 12. This CDR3 is built from 17 residues. The germline gives CDR1 PRHDT, CDR2 FYEKMQ (reference sequence). CDR3 coding DNA: TGTGCCAGCAGCTTATTAGGGCTCAGGGGGCTTGGAGATACGCAGTATTTT. Translating gives CASSLLGLRGLGDTQYF.